Listed here are 6 T cell receptor beta chains from one sample, sequenced in a study of T cells in localized non-small cell lung cancer. Repertoires were generated with immunoSEQ multiplex PCR, while TCRdb's copy carries only in-frame clones and drops some. The sample has 3,000 to 4,500 clones; 31% are singletons. The specimen was normal lung tissue next to the tumor, collected before any cancer treatment. Every receptor here comes from a male donor at least 60 years old with stage III lung adenocarcinoma.

This clone was counted only a few times. V usage is TRBV11-3 and J usage is TRBJ2-1, with TRBD2 identical over 8 bases. The CDR3 contains 16 residues. Germline V lookup: CDR1 SGHNT, CDR2 YENEEA. After removal of 2 bases from V and 9 bases from J, the junction contained 12 bases not matched to a gene. This CDR3 is CASSLQLGLGFSEQFF. DNA for the CDR3: TGTGCCAGCAGCTTACAGTTGGGACTAGGTTTTAGTGAGCAGTTCTTC.

This clone was seen a handful of times. The rearrangement links TRBV7-5 to TRBJ2-7; the DNA was not compared with TRBD2, the D call given in the table. TRBV7-5 is termed a pseudogene. The CDR3 covers 15 residues. The CDR3 reads CASSLGWGVSYEQYF. CDR3 in DNA: TGTGCCAGCAGCTTAGGCTGGGGGGTTTCCTACGAGCAGTACTTC.

V is TRBV6-8 and J is TRBJ1-5; no firm D call. The germline gives CDR1 MNHGY, CDR2 SAAAGT. V was clipped by 5 bases and J by 0 bases, with 8 bases between them. This CDR3 is built from 14 residues. The CDR3 protein is CASSPTHSNQPQHF. DNA of the CDR3: TGTGCCAGCAGTCCGACCCATAGCAATCAGCCCCAGCATTTT.

This clone occurred a few times. The chain joins TRBV6-8 to TRBJ2-2, with 9 bases matching TRBD2. The CDR3 consists of 15 residues. Germline V gives CDR1 MNHGY, CDR2 SAAAGT. J gave up 4 bases and V 7 bases, and 7 bases lay outside the gene matches. CDR3 nucleotides: TGTGCCAGCAAAAAGACTAGCGGAAGCACCGGGGAGCTGTTTTTT. This translates into CASKKTSGSTGELFF.

J is TRBJ1-1 and V is TRBV11-3; tentatively, D is TRBD1 (6 bases). Trimming removed 4 bases at V and 4 bases at J, with 13 bases between. CDR3 size: 14 residues. Germline CDR1 is SGHNT and CDR2 is YENEEA. CDR3: CASSSSGQFTEAFF. The CDR3 DNA is TGTGCCAGCAGCTCTTCCGGACAGTTCACTGAAGCTTTCTTT.

The chain joins TRBV14 to TRBJ2-7, with D maybe TRBD2 (6 bases). With 0 bases removed from V and 3 bases from J, the gap between germline ends came to 12 bases. The CDR3 loop spans 15 amino acids. In germline, CDR1 is SGHDN, CDR2 FVKESK. For the CDR3, the DNA is TGTGCCAGCAGCCAAGACCGCGGGAATGTCTACGAGCAGTACTTC. Translating gives CASSQDRGNVYEQYF.